Included here is one TCR beta chain sequence, with context. This sample stems from a study of T cell changes during pregnancy in multiple sclerosis. Repertoires were generated with immunoSEQ multiplex PCR, while TCRdb's copy carries only in-frame clones and drops some. Of over 85,000 clones in the sample, roughly 91% are singletons; the top ten hold approximately 1.7%. Per the germline V gene, CDR1 is SGHTA and CDR2 is FQGTGA. The V end lost 1 base, the J end lost 0 bases, and 7 bases lay between the germline ends. CDR3 size: 15 residues. The sample in question was peripheral blood, obtained after pregnancy. The clonotype comes from a female donor in good health, enrolled as a control in a pregnancy study. The chain uses TRBV7-3 and TRBJ2-1; TRBD1 is a possible D gene (6 bases). DNA of the CDR3: TGTGCCAGCAGCTTAAACAGGGACTCCTACAATGAGCAGTTCTTC. This codes for CASSLNRDSYNEQFF.